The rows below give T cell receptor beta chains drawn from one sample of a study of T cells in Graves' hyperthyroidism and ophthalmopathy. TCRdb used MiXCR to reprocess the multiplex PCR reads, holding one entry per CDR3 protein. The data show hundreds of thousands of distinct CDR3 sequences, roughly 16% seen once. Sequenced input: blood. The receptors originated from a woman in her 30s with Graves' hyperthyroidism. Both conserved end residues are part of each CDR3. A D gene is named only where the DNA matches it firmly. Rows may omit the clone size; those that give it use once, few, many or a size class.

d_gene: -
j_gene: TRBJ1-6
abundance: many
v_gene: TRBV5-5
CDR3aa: CASSTPMIGGDNSPLHF
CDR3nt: TGTGCCAGCAGCACCCCCATGATAGGAGGGGATAATTCACCCCTCCACTTT

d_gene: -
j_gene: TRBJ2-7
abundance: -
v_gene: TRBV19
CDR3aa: CASSIRPEGYYEQYF
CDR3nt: TGTGCCAGTAGTATCCGGCCGGAGGGTTACTACGAGCAGTACTTC

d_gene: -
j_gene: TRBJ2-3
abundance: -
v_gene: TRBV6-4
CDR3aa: CASSDPMTGDTQYF
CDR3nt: TGTGCCAGCAGTGACCCTATGACTGGAGATACGCAGTATTTT

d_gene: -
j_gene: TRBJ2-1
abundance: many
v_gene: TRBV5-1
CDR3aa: CASSADDGYNEQFF
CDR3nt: TGCGCCAGCAGCGCCGATGACGGGTACAATGAGCAGTTCTTC

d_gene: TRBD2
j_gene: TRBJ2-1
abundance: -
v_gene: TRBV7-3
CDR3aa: CANSLLASGSGGISYNEQFF
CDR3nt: TGTGCCAACAGCTTATTGGCTAGCGGGAGTGGGGGGATTAGCTACAATGAGCAGTTCTTC

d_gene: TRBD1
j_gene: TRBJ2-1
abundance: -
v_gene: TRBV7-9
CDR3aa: CASSSPRDRGFDEQFF
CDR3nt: TGTGCCAGCAGCTCCCCTCGGGACAGGGGTTTCGATGAGCAGTTCTTC

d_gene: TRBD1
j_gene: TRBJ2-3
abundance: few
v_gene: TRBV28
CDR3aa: CASSDQGARGTDTQYF
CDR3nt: TGTGCCAGCAGCGACCAGGGGGCGCGGGGCACAGATACGCAGTATTTT

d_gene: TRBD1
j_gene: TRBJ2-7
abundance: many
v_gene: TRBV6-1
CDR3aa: CASRPDRGRYEQYF
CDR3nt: TGTGCCAGCAGACCAGACAGGGGGCGTTACGAGCAGTACTTC

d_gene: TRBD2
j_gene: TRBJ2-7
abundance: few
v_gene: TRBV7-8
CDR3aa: CASSRLGTSGSFYEQYF
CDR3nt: TGTGCCAGCAGCCGACTAGGGACTAGCGGGAGTTTCTACGAGCAGTACTTC

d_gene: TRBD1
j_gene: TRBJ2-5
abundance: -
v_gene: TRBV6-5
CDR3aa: CASSYTHRGETQYF
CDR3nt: TGTGCCAGCAGTTACACCCACAGGGGCGAGACCCAGTACTTC

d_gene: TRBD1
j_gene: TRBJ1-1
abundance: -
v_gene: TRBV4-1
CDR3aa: CASSYPGTGLTEAFF
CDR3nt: TGCGCCAGCAGCTATCCCGGGACAGGGTTAACTGAAGCTTTCTTT

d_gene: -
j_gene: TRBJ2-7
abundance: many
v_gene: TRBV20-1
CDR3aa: CSASSGDKEQYF
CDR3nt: TGCAGTGCTAGCTCCGGGGATAAAGAGCAGTACTTC

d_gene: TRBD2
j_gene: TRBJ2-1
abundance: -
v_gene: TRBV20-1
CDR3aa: CSARELWLTGGSSYNEQFF
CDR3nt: TGCAGTGCTAGAGAATTGTGGCTAACGGGAGGCAGCTCCTACAATGAGCAGTTCTTC

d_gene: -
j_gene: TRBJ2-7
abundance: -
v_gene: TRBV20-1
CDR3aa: CSAFSNSVQYF
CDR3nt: TGCAGTGCCTTTTCAAACTCGGTGCAGTACTTC

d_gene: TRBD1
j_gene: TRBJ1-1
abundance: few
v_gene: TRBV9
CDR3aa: CASSVQGAMNTEAFF
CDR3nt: TGTGCCAGCAGCGTCCAGGGGGCGATGAACACTGAAGCTTTCTTT

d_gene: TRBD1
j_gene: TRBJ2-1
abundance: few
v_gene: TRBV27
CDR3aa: CASSFPGTGLFF
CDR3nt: TGTGCCAGCAGTTTTCCCGGGACAGGGTTGTTCTTC

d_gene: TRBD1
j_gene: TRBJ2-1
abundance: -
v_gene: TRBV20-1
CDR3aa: CSAGRKPGQGSYEQFF
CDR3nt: TGCAGTGCTGGGCGTAAACCGGGACAGGGCTCCTACGAGCAGTTCTTC

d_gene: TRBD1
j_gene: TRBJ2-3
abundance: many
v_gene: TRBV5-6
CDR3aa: CASSRTTGATDTQYF
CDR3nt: TGTGCCAGCAGCAGAACGACAGGGGCGACAGATACGCAGTATTTT

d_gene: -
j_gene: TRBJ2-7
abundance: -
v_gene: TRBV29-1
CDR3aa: CSAFVDGEQYF
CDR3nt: TGCAGCGCTTTTGTGGATGGGGAGCAGTACTTC

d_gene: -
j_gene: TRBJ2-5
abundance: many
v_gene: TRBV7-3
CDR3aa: CASSLREEETQYF
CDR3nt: TGTGCCAGCAGCTTAAGGGAAGAAGAGACCCAGTACTTC

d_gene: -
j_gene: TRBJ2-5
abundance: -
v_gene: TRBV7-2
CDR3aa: CASSLGSAWRETQYF
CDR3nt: TGTGCCAGCAGCTTAGGCTCCGCATGGCGAGAGACCCAGTACTTC

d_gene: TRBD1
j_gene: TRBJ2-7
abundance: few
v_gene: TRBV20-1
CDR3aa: CSARDLDRGLHEQYF
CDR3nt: TGCAGTGCTAGAGATTTGGACAGGGGGCTTCACGAGCAGTACTTC

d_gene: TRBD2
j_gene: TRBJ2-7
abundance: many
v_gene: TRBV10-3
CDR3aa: CAISESASGSYEQYF
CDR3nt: TGTGCCATCAGTGAGTCGGCTAGCGGGAGCTACGAGCAGTACTTC

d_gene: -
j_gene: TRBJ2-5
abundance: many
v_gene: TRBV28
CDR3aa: CASRDLASDINTQYF
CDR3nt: TGTGCCAGCAGGGATCTAGCGTCTGACATTAATACCCAGTACTTC

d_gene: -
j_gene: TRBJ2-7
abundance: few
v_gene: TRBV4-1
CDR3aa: CASSQARGGGSEQYF
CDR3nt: TGCGCCAGCAGCCAAGCCCGGGGAGGGGGGAGCGAGCAGTACTTC

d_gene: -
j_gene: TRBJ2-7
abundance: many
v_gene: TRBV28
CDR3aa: CASSFNLGGAYEQYF
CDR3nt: TGTGCCAGCAGTTTCAACTTGGGCGGGGCCTACGAGCAGTACTTC